This TCR beta chain was sequenced during a study of blood T cell repertoires in COVID-19 (dated by TCRdb to the early 2020s). About the investigation overall: Collaborator samples came from the United States, Italy and Spain and covered acute and convalescent phases of COVID-19. The material from the prospective study consisted of cDNA or gDNA derived from T cells, B-cell-depleted T cells, or PBMCs. Where available, HLA class I and class II types were taken from metadata supplied by the sample provider and were not determined by assay-based typing. The samples were drawn from two sources: the first 160 participants of the ongoing ImmuneRACE study, and 1,000 to 1,500 subjects contributed by 6 global collaborators. Deeply sampled blood TCRbeta repertoires from subjects exposed to, actively infected with, or recovered from COVID-19 were included in the dataset. The repertoires were released in a freely available public database meant as a resource for research on the immune response to SARS-CoV-2. Nearly every sample came with metadata listing a de-identified subject ID, COVID-19 status, age in years and sex. The study at large found these results: How much clinical and demographic metadata was included differed by source and by participant, and the metadata was provided uncurated.

The immunoSEQ Assay, a bias-controlled multiplex PCR, was used to amplify TCRbeta CDR3 regions from genomic DNA. The paper's processing steps were these. The number of nucleated cells in each sample was estimated by amplification of reference gene primers within the assay. To quantify the absolute abundance of each unique TCRbeta CDR3 rearrangement, sequence reads were collapsed and filtered. Productive Simpson clonality was computed per sample as the square root of Simpson's diversity index over productive rearrangements. The table comes from immuneACCESS by way of TCRdb, which keeps in-frame sequences with V and J called. Part of the clones is missing from these tables; in studies checked, under half for an unresolved V gene and the rest for unknown reasons. Clonal size and the V and J genes are those of that table, whereas D and trimming came from the DNA. The sample yields 70,000 or so clones; over 80% were counted once. The ten largest clones add up to roughly 13% of the sample.

In Seattle, one collaborating source enrolled patients while the infection was active and tracked those patients longitudinally over the course of disease. Collaborating institutions collected whole blood in K2EDTA tubes following their own protocols. For TCRbeta analysis, collaborators shipped samples as frozen whole blood, isolated PBMCs, or DNA extracted from either of those sample types. This clone was seen a single time. This receptor's antigen is unknown. No base quality information exists; no much larger clone differs at one position. From the cysteine through the phenylalanine, the CDR3 covers 16 amino acids. CDR3 DNA only is kept here, 48 bases in frame from base 1.

Sequencing used peripheral blood. Recombination connected TRBV12-1 to TRBJ2-4; the table calls TRBD2, which could not be checked here. TRBV12-1 is given as a pseudogene. The receptor was derived from a man in his fifties with COVID-19, enrolled during active disease. The nucleotide sequence is given as TGTGCCAGCAGCTTTATGGGACTAGCGGGGAAAAACATTCAGTACTTC. This is translated as CASSFMGLAGKNIQYF.